Here is one T cell receptor beta chain with its context. Random-hexamer reverse transcription was applied to roughly 0.5 to 1 ug RNA. From the immunoSEQ multiplex PCR reads, TCRdb called clonotypes with MiXCR, one entry per CDR3 protein. The sample lists some 130,000 distinct CDR3 sequences, around nine tenths occurring once. This sample is drawn from a study of CD8 T cells in Susac syndrome. The multiple sclerosis controls were treatment-naive patients affected by stable or active relapsing-remitting disease. The TCR comes from a human donor with multiple sclerosis. Sequenced sample: CD8+ T cells from PBMCs.

The CDR3 spells CASSLGARKLETQYF. The CDR3 DNA reads TGTGCCAGCAGCTTAGGCGCCCGAAAGTTGGAGACCCAGTACTTC. J is TRBJ2-5 and V is TRBV7-7; D unresolved. Deletions cut 1 base from V and 5 bases from J, with 14 bases between. From germline, CDR1 is SSHAT and CDR2 FNYEAQ (reference sequence). The CDR3 totals 15 residues.